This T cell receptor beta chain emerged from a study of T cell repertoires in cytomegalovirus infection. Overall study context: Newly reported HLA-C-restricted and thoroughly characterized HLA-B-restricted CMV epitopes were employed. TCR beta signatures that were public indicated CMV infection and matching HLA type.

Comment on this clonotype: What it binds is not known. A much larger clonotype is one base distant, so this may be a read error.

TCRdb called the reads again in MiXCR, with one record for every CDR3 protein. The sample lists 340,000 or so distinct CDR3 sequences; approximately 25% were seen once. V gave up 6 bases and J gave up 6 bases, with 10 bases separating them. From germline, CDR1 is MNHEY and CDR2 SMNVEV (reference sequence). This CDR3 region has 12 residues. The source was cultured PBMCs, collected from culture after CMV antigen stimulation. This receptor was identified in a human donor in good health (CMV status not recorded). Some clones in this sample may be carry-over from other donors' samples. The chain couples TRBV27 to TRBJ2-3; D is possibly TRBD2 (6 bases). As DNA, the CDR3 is TGTGCCAGCAGAACTGGGGGGGATACGCAGTATTTT. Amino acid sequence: CASRTGGDTQYF.